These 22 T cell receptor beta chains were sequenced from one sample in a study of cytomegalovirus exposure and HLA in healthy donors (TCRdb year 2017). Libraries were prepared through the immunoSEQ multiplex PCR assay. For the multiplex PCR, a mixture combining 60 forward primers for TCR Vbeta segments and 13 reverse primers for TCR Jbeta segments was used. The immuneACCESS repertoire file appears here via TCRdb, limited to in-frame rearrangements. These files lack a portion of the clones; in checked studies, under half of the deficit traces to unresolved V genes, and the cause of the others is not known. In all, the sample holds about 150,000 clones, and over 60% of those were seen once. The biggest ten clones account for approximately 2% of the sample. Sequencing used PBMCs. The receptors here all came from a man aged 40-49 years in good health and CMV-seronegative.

CDR3 sequence: CASSLGAGNSYEQYF. CDR3 sequence (DNA): TGTGCCAGCAGCTTAGGAGCGGGAAACTCCTACGAGCAGTACTTC. V usage is TRBV7-6 and J usage is TRBJ2-7; 7 bases are shared with TRBD2. CDR3 size: 15 residues. The trim removed 1 base at V and 0 bases at J, leaving 3 bases unmatched. Per germline, CDR1 SGHVS and CDR2 FNYEAQ.

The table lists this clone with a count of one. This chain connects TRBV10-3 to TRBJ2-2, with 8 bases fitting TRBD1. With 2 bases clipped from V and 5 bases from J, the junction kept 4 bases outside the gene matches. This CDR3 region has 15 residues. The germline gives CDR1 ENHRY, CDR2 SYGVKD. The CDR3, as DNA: TGTGCCATCAGTGAGCAGGGGGCTTGGACCGGGGAGCTGTTTTTT. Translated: CAISEQGAWTGELFF.

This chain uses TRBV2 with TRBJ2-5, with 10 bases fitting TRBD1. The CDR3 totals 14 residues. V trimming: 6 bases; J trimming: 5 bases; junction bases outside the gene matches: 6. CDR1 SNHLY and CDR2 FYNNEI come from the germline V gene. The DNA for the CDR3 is TGTGCCAGCAGAGGGGACAGGGGTTTGGAGACCCAGTACTTC. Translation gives CASRGDRGLETQYF.

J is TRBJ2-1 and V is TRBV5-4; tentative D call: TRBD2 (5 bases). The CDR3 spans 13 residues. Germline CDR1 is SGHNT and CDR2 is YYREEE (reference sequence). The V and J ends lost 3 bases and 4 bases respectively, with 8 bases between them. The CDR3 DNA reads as TGTGCCAGCAGCTCTCGGGGATACAATGAGCAGTTCTTC. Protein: CASSSRGYNEQFF.

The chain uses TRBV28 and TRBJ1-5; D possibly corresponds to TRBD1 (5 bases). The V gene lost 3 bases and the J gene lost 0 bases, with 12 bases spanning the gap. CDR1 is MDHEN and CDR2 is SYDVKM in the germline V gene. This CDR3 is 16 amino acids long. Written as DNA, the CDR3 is TGTGCCAGCAGTTTGATAGCAGGGCCTAGCAATCAGCCCCAGCATTTT. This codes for CASSLIAGPSNQPQHF.

CDR3 loop: CASRTTGGASYEQYF. DNA for the CDR3: TGTGCCAGCAGAACGACAGGGGGCGCCTCCTACGAGCAGTACTTC. This chain uses TRBV5-8 with TRBJ2-7, with 10 bases that match TRBD1. Germline-derived CDR1 and CDR2 are SGHTS and YDEGEE. The CDR3 sequence is 15 residues long. V was pared by 5 bases and J by 0 bases, with 5 bases of the junction left unmatched.

The CDR3 DNA sequence: TGTGCCAGCAGTCGACTAGCGGGAGTAGGAGAGCAGTACTTC. This sequence encodes CASSRLAGVGEQYF. V and J are TRBV2 and TRBJ2-7, with 12 bases aligning to TRBD2. Germline assignment: CDR1 SNHLY and CDR2 FYNNEI. There are 14 residues in the CDR3. V gave up 5 bases and J gave up 7 bases; unmatched junction bases: 6.

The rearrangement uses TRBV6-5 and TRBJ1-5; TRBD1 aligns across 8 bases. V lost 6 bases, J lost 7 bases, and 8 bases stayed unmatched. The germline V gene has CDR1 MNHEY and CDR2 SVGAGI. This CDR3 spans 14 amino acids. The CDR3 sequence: CASSPGGRAQPQHF. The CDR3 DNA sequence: TGTGCCAGCAGCCCAGGGGGCAGGGCCCAGCCCCAGCATTTT.

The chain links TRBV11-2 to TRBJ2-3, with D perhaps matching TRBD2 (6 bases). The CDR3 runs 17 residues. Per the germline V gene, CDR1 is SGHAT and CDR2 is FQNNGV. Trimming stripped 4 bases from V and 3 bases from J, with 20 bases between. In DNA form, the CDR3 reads TGTGCCAGCAGCTGGCCGACGGGGGTCGGGCGGACAGATACGCAGTATTTT. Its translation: CASSWPTGVGRTDTQYF.

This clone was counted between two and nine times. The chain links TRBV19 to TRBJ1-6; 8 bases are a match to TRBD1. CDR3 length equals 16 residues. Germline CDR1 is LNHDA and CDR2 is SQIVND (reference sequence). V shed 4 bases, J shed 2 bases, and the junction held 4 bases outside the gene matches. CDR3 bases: TGTGCCAGTAGTACGACAGGGGATCCCTATAATTCACCCCTCCACTTT. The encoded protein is CASSTTGDPYNSPLHF.

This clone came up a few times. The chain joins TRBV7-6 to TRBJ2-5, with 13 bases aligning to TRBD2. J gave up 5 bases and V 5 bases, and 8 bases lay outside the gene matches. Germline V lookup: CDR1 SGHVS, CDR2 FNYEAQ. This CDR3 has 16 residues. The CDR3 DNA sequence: TGTGCCAGCAGCCTTCGGACTAGCGGGAGCGGTGAGACCCAGTACTTC. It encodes CASSLRTSGSGETQYF.

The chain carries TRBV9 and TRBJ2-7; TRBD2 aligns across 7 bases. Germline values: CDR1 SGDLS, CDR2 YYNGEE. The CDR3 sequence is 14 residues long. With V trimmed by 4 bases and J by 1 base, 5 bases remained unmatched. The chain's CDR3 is CASSPGLGSYEQYF. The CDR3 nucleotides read TGTGCCAGCAGCCCAGGACTAGGATCCTACGAGCAGTACTTC.

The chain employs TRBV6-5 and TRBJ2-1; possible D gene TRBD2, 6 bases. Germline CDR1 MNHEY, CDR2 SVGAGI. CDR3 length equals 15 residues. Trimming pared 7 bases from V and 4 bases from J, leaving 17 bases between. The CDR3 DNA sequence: TGTGCCAGCAATCCACGGGGGTTATCATACAATGAGCAGTTCTTC. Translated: CASNPRGLSYNEQFF.

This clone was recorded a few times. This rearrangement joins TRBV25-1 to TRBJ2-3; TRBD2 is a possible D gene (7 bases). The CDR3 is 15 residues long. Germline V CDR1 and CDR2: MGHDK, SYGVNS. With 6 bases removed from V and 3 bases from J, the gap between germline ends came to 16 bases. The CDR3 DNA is TGTGCCAGCAGCACCGAAGGGAGGGGGACAGATACGCAGTATTTT. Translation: CASSTEGRGTDTQYF.

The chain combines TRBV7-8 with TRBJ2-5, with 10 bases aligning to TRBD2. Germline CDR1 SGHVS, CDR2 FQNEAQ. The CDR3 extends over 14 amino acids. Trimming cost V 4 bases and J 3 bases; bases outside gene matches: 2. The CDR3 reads CASSSAGGEETQYF. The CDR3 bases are TGTGCCAGCAGCTCAGCGGGGGGGGAAGAGACCCAGTACTTC.

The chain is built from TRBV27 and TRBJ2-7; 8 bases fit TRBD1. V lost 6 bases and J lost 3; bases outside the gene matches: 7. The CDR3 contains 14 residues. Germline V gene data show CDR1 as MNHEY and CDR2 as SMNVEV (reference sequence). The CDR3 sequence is CASRKTGANYEQYF. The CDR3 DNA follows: TGTGCCAGCAGGAAGACAGGGGCAAACTACGAGCAGTACTTC.

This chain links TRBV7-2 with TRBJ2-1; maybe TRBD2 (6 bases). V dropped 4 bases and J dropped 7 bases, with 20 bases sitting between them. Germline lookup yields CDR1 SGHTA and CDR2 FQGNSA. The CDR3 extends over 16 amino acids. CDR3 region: CASSYGTAPSQNEQFF. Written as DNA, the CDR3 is TGTGCCAGCAGCTACGGGACTGCGCCAAGTCAAAATGAGCAGTTCTTC.

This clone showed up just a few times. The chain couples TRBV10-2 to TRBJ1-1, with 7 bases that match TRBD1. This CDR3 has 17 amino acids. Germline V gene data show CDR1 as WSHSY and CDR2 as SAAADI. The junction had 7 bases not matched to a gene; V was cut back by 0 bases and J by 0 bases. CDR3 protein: CASSESDREVLNTEAFF. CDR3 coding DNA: TGCGCCAGCAGTGAGTCCGACAGGGAAGTTTTGAACACTGAAGCTTTCTTT.

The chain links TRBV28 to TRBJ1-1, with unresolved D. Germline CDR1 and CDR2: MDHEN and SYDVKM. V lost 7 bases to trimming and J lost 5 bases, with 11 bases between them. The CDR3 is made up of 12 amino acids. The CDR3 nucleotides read TGTGCCAGCAATGAGGCGGGGACTGAAGCTTTCTTT. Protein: CASNEAGTEAFF.

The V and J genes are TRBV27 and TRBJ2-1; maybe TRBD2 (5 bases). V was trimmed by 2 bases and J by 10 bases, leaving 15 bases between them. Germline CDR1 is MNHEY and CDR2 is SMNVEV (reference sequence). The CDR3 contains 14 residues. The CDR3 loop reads CASSLGGGGGEQFF. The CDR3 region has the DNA TGTGCCAGCAGTTTAGGCGGTGGAGGAGGAGAGCAGTTCTTC.

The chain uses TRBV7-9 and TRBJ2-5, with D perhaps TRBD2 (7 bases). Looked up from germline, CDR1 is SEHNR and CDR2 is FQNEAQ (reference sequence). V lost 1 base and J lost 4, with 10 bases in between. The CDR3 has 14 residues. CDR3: CASSLGGGAETQYF. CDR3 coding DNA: TGTGCCAGCAGCTTAGGAGGGGGGGCAGAGACCCAGTACTTC. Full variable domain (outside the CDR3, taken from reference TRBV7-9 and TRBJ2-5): DTGVSQNPRHKITKRGQNVTFRCDPISEHNRLYWYRQTLGQGPEFLTYFQNEAQLEKSRLLSDRFSAERPKGSFSTLEIQRTEQGDSAMYLCASSLGGGAETQYFGPGTRLLVL.

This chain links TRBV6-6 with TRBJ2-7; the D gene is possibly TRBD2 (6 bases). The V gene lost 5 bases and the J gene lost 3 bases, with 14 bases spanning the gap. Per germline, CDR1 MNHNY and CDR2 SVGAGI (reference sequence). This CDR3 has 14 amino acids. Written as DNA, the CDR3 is TGTGCCAGCAGTAGAAGGGACTTTCGCTACGAGCAGTACTTC. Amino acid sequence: CASSRRDFRYEQYF.